The source of this T cell receptor (beta chain) is a study of T-cell memory formation after mild COVID-19. From the 5' RACE reads, TCRdb called clonotypes with MiXCR, one entry per CDR3 protein. The sample contains approximately 300,000 distinct CDR3 sequences, approximately 15% of which appear only once. The germline V gene has CDR1 SQVTM and CDR2 ANQGSEA. The CDR3 has 15 residues. V lost 3 bases and J 4 bases, leaving 18 bases between the germline ends. Source material: PBMCs or a T cell subset sorted from them (not recorded which). This chain uses TRBV29-1 with TRBJ1-1, with D perhaps matching TRBD1 (6 bases). The origin of this receptor is a man aged 18 to 30 who had mild COVID-19 (a few samples of this study predate the infection). Cell type and time point are not known. CDR3 region: CSVDPGAGAGTEAFF. CDR3 nucleotides: TGCAGCGTTGACCCGGGGGCAGGGGCGGGCACTGAAGCTTTCTTT. The whole variable domain, filled in from reference TRBV29-1 and TRBJ1-1, reads SAVISQKPSRDICQRGTSLTIQCQVDSQVTMMFWYRQQPGQSLTLIATANQGSEATYESGFVIDKFPISRPNLTFSTLTVSNMSPEDSSIYLCSVDPGAGAGTEAFFGQGTRLTVV.